This T cell receptor (beta chain) is drawn from a study of T cell responses to AZD1222 COVID-19 vaccine. Points from the study as a whole: Clonal diversity may have been underestimated, and the donors were mostly white British, with more females than males.

On this clone: The antigen remains undetermined.

Sequenced by immunoSEQ multiplex PCR; TCRdb stores in-frame clones only, minus some. The sample yields about 150,000 clones, approximately 89% seen once. This CDR3 has 14 amino acids. The V segment lost 5 bases and the J segment 4 bases; nucleotides outside the gene matches: 6. Per germline, CDR1 MNHEY and CDR2 SVGAGI. The rearrangement uses TRBV6-5 and TRBJ1-2; TRBD1 agrees at 8 bases. The sample here was peripheral blood, taken on day 0 of MenACWY control vaccination. The receptor comes from an adult in good health. The CDR3 is CASSTPGQVYGYTF. CDR3 nucleotides: TGTGCCAGCAGTACACCGGGACAGGTCTATGGCTACACCTTC.